The T cell receptor beta chain under discussion was sequenced for a study of control samples from healthy donors and cancer patients (dated by TCRdb to the early 2020s). The protocol used for the library was the immunoSEQ multiplex PCR assay. TCRdb mirrors the immuneACCESS table, restricted to in-frame sequences. Some clones are absent from its copies; in checked studies, under half trace to an unresolved V gene, and the reason for the others is unknown. The table for this sample lists some 49,000 clones; about 86% of them were counted only once. Around 2.8% of the sample rests with the top ten. The trim is 0 bases for V and 4 bases for J, with a gap of 16 bases between the germline ends. Taken from cysteine to phenylalanine, the CDR3 has 16 residues. The retained sequence is limited to the CDR3, 48 bases, with the frame set at the first base. From the germline V gene, CDR1 is SGDLS and CDR2 is YYNGEE.

In regard to this clone: There is no known antigen for this receptor. Nothing much larger sits one base from this clone, and base qualities are not available.

The material sequenced was PBMCs. The sequence derives from a woman between 45 and 65 years old with lung cancer. The sequence is built from TRBV9 and TRBJ1-1, with a weak D call of TRBD1 (6 bases match). This receptor carries the CDR3 CASSVETGQGSTEAFF. The nucleotide sequence is TGTGCCAGCAGCGTAGAAACAGGGCAGGGAAGCACTGAAGCTTTCTTT.